This TCR beta chain was documented in a study of cytomegalovirus exposure and HLA in healthy donors. Study details: Most donors, roughly 82% of 398 genotyped, fell in the Caucasian-associated ancestry cluster. Study-wide results and caveats: TCR beta V segments were, for the most part, productive about 87% or about 30% of the time in an earlier analysis.

13 Jbeta primers and 60 Vbeta primers were used for the PCR. Clones were read by immunoSEQ multiplex PCR, and TCRdb kept only the in-frame ones, dropping some. Here the sample spans about 160,000 clones, over 70% being singletons. The CDR3 loop spans 15 amino acids. In germline, CDR1 is SGHNT, CDR2 YENEEA. J was trimmed by 3 bases and V by 5 bases; bases with no gene match: 10. Remarks on this clone: What it recognizes is unknown.

Sequencing used PBMCs. The chain carries TRBV11-3 and TRBJ2-7, with 7 positions matching TRBD2. The clonotype originates from a woman between 50 and 59 years old in good health and CMV-seropositive. As DNA, the CDR3 is TGTGCCAGCAGCCTCATAGCGGGCCGATACTACGAGCAGTACTTC. Amino acid sequence: CASSLIAGRYYEQYF.